This TCR beta chain was documented in a study of regulatory T cells in long-lasting Graves disease. Study-level information: Positive TSH receptor antibodies alongside over 5 years of antithyroid drugs were what marked Graves' disease as persistent.

As to time point: persistent/refractory GD, antithyroid drugs over 5 years with positive TRAb. Making the TCR library involved RNA that had been extracted from PBMCs. Staff drew roughly 10 milliliters of peripheral blood into EDTA tubes. On this clonotype itself: Its antigen is undetermined.

Points from the study as a whole: Persistent disease showed a preference for TRBV28, TRBJ1-2 and TRBJ2-5.

iRepertoire HTBI primers and Arm-PCR of CDR3 regions built TCR beta libraries. TCRdb re-derived calls from the multiplex PCR reads in MiXCR, one entry per CDR3 protein. The sample consists of approximately 470,000 distinct CDR3 sequences, less than 25% of them appearing once. V dropped 2 bases and J dropped 7 bases, with 19 bases sitting between them. Germline CDR1 SGHDT, CDR2 YYEEEE. This CDR3 contains 15 residues. This sequence originates from a female donor with Graves disease. The sequencing used peripheral blood mononuclear cells (PBMCs), collected when the disease was refractory, from a patient treated with antithyroid drugs. The gene calls are TRBV5-6 and TRBJ2-7; weak D call: TRBD2 (6 bases). Written as DNA, the CDR3 is TGTGCCAGCAGCTTTCTGGGGGGTTCCACTACGGAGCAGTACTTC. Translated: CASSFLGGSTTEQYF.